This is a list of T cell receptor beta chains from one sample in a study of CD8+ T cells in alopecia areata. This table comes from immunoSEQ multiplex PCR, and its TCRdb copy is limited to in-frame clones, with some not included. In the table there are fewer than 150,000 clones, 50% to 60% of which are singletons. The starting material was CD4+ T cells sorted from blood, obtained at week 0. The receptors stem from a human donor with alopecia areata. CDR3s include the opening cysteine and the closing phenylalanine or tryptophan. D genes are given only for firm matches. The size of a clone is reported for some rows only, either as once, few or many, or as a class for expanded clones.

D	size	V	J	DNA	CDR3
.	.	TRBV5-6	TRBJ2-7	TGTGCCAGCAGCAAACTGGGGTACGAGCAGTACTTC	CASSKLGYEQYF
TRBD2	.	TRBV27	TRBJ2-5	TGTGCCAGCAGCACTCGGCGACTAGCGGGGCGACAAGAGACCCAGTACTTC	CASSTRRLAGRQETQYF
TRBD2	few	TRBV4-1	TRBJ2-3	TGCGCCAGCAGCCCCGCCCCCCAACTAGCGGGAGTTCAAACAGATACGCAGTATTTT	CASSPAPQLAGVQTDTQYF
TRBD1	few	TRBV19	TRBJ1-1	TGTGCCAGTAGTATCACAGGGGGGGGTACTGAAGCTTTCTTT	CASSITGGGTEAFF
.	once	TRBV18	TRBJ1-1	TGTGCCAGCTCACCACGGGACACGAACACTGAAGCTTTCTTT	CASSPRDTNTEAFF
TRBD1	many	TRBV14	TRBJ2-1	TGTGCCAGCAGTGAATCCGGGACAGGGTACAATGAGCAGTTCTTC	CASSESGTGYNEQFF
TRBD2	.	TRBV10-3	TRBJ2-2	TGTGCCATCAGTGTGCGGGAGGCCGGGGAGCTGTTTTTT	CAISVREAGELFF
.	once	TRBV28	TRBJ1-2	TGTGCCAGCAGTTTAGGTGGAGATAACTATGGCTACACCTTC	CASSLGGDNYGYTF
.	few	TRBV30	TRBJ2-7	TGTGCCCGGGGGCGGACGGGCTCCTACGAGCAGTACTTC	CARGRTGSYEQYF
.	.	TRBV5-1	TRBJ2-7	TGCGCCAGCAGCTTTTCTAGGAGCTCCTACGAGCAGTACTTC	CASSFSRSSYEQYF
TRBD1	.	TRBV7-9	TRBJ1-1	TGTGCCAGCAGCTTACCGACGACAGGGATGACTGAAGCTTTCTTT	CASSLPTTGMTEAFF
.	few	TRBV7-9	TRBJ1-4	TGTGCCAGCAGCTACAGCGCAACTAATGAAAAACTGTTTTTT	CASSYSATNEKLFF
.	few	TRBV14	TRBJ2-2	TGTGCCAGCAGCCAAGGCGCACGGGGGGAGCTGTTTTTT	CASSQGARGELFF
TRBD2	.	TRBV5-1	TRBJ2-5	TGCGCCAGCAGCTTAGGAGGGAGGGATAGAGAGACCCAGTACTTC	CASSLGGRDRETQYF